Listed below are T cell receptor beta chains from one sample, sequenced in a study of neurological immune-mediated disorders. TCRdb re-analysed the 5' RACE reads in MiXCR, keeping a single row per CDR3 protein. The data show 45,000 or so distinct CDR3 sequences, with around 6% seen just once and 0.55% to 0.65% held by the top ten. The material sequenced was CD4+ T cells from blood. The source is a woman in her thirties or forties in good health. Both conserved end residues are part of each CDR3. A D gene is named only where the DNA matches it firmly. A clone size is listed for some rows: how often the clone was seen (once, few, many), or a class if it is expanded.

V gene,D gene,clone size,J gene,CDR3 protein,CDR3 DNA
TRBV29-1,.,many,TRBJ2-7,CSVGWKSGYEQYF,TGCAGCGTTGGATGGAAGAGCGGTTACGAGCAGTACTTC
TRBV5-1,TRBD1,many,TRBJ2-1,CASSEPGTGVNEQFF,TGCGCCAGCAGCGAACCCGGGACAGGGGTCAATGAGCAGTTCTTC
TRBV29-1,.,.,TRBJ2-1,CSGGASKGNEQFF,TGCAGTGGGGGGGCTAGCAAAGGCAATGAGCAGTTCTTC
TRBV20-1,.,many,TRBJ1-3,CSASARDSGNTIYF,TGCAGTGCTAGTGCGAGGGATTCTGGAAACACCATATATTTT
TRBV2,.,many,TRBJ2-5,CASSEAWETQYF,TGTGCCAGCAGTGAAGCGTGGGAGACCCAGTACTTC
TRBV11-2,TRBD2,many,TRBJ2-1,CASSLDIFFGTSGDNEQFF,TGTGCCAGCAGCTTAGATATTTTCTTTGGCACTAGCGGGGACAATGAGCAGTTCTTC
TRBV4-2,.,many,TRBJ1-5,CASSPHREKVQPQHF,TGTGCCAGCAGCCCCCACAGGGAAAAGGTTCAGCCCCAGCATTTT
TRBV5-1,TRBD1,many,TRBJ2-3,CASSKTRTGGTDTQYF,TGCGCCAGCAGCAAAACTCGGACAGGGGGCACAGATACGCAGTATTTT
TRBV15,TRBD1,many,TRBJ2-7,CATSTQQGPPYEQYF,TGTGCCACCAGCACCCAACAGGGGCCGCCCTACGAGCAGTACTTC
TRBV7-8,TRBD1,many,TRBJ1-3,CASSLGPGGYTIYF,TGTGCCAGCAGCTTAGGCCCAGGGGGATACACCATATATTTT
TRBV7-2,TRBD2,many,TRBJ2-5,CASSRLGLASLRDF,TGTGCCAGCAGCCGCCTCGGACTAGCGAGCCTCCGCGACTTC
TRBV7-2,.,many,TRBJ2-3,CASSFRVDTQYF,TGTGCCAGCAGCTTCCGGGTAGATACGCAGTATTTT
TRBV6-2/TRBV6-3,.,many,TRBJ2-7,CASSRGTYEQYF,TGTGCCAGCAGCCGGGGGACCTACGAGCAGTACTTC
TRBV5-1,.,once,TRBJ2-7,CASSLISSYEQYF,TGCGCCAGCAGCCTTATTAGCTCCTACGAGCAGTACTTC
TRBV5-1,.,medium-sized,TRBJ2-1,CASRLDSYNEQFF,TGCGCCAGCAGACTAGACTCCTACAATGAGCAGTTCTTC
TRBV28,.,many,TRBJ1-5,CASSSALPGPVNNQPQHF,TGTGCCAGCAGTTCCGCCCTGCCGGGGCCGGTTAACAATCAGCCCCAGCATTTT
TRBV5-6,TRBD2,many,TRBJ2-7,CASSRGLAGGPDSYEQYF,TGTGCCAGCAGCCGCGGACTAGCGGGAGGGCCCGACTCCTACGAGCAGTACTTC
TRBV28,.,many,TRBJ2-7,CASTPTPGTHEQYF,TGTGCCAGCACCCCAACCCCAGGGACCCACGAGCAGTACTTC
TRBV5-5,TRBD1,many,TRBJ2-7,CASSLGVGQKFGEQYF,TGTGCCAGCAGCTTGGGGGTGGGACAGAAATTCGGCGAGCAGTACTTC
TRBV2,TRBD2,few,TRBJ2-1,CASSEMGLAGFGEQFF,TGTGCCAGCAGTGAAATGGGACTAGCGGGATTCGGTGAGCAGTTCTTC
TRBV20-1,TRBD2,many,TRBJ2-1,CSASLAGSLVNEQFF,TGCAGTGCTAGCCTAGCGGGTTCCCTTGTGAATGAGCAGTTCTTC
TRBV28,.,many,TRBJ2-7,CATQGGVYEQYF,TGTGCCACCCAGGGGGGGGTCTACGAGCAGTACTTC
TRBV5-1,.,many,TRBJ2-6,CASREFSGANVLTF,TGCGCCAGCAGGGAGTTCTCTGGGGCCAACGTCCTGACTTTC
TRBV10-3,.,many,TRBJ2-1,CAISVLEAEDEQFF,TGTGCCATCAGTGTATTAGAAGCAGAGGATGAGCAGTTCTTC
TRBV5-1,TRBD1,many,TRBJ1-6,CASNPGGLGSPLHF,TGCGCCAGCAACCCAGGGGGTTTGGGGTCACCCCTCCACTTT
TRBV14,TRBD1,many,TRBJ2-1,CASSQWGTGSYNEQFF,TGTGCCAGCAGCCAGTGGGGGACAGGATCCTACAATGAGCAGTTCTTC
TRBV7-7,TRBD2,many,TRBJ2-7,CASSPGTSTEQYF,TGTGCCAGCAGCCCGGGGACTAGTACCGAGCAGTACTTC
TRBV7-9,.,many,TRBJ2-7,CASVQGGDEQYF,TGTGCCAGCGTCCAGGGGGGTGACGAGCAGTACTTC
TRBV20-1,.,many,TRBJ1-6,CSASSGRGNSPLHF,TGCAGTGCTAGTTCGGGCAGGGGCAATTCACCCCTCCACTTT
TRBV18,.,many,TRBJ1-1,CASSPKGMNTEAFF,TGTGCCAGCTCACCAAAGGGCATGAACACTGAAGCTTTCTTT
TRBV20-1,TRBD1,many,TRBJ2-7,CSARETGTGGIRSYEQYF,TGCAGTGCTAGGGAAACCGGGACAGGGGGCATAAGATCCTACGAGCAGTACTTC
TRBV12-3/TRBV12-4,TRBD1,many,TRBJ2-6,CAARQGDRERSGANVLTF,TGTGCCGCGAGACAGGGCGACAGAGAACGTTCTGGGGCCAACGTCCTGACTTTC
TRBV27,TRBD2,.,TRBJ2-7,CASSHRTSVSYEQYF,TGTGCCAGCAGTCATCGGACTAGCGTTTCCTACGAGCAGTACTTC
TRBV28,.,.,TRBJ1-2,CASSFPLANYGYTF,TGTGCCAGCAGTTTCCCCTTAGCTAACTATGGCTACACCTTC
TRBV6-1,TRBD1,few,TRBJ1-2,CASRVGQGIYGYTF,TGTGCCAGCAGGGTGGGACAGGGGATCTATGGCTACACCTTC
TRBV7-6,.,many,TRBJ2-2,CASSNTHEGELFF,TGTGCCAGCAGCAATACCCACGAGGGGGAGCTGTTTTTT
TRBV27,.,few,TRBJ2-7,CASSLSPQGTYEQYF,TGTGCCAGCAGTTTATCCCCCCAGGGGACCTACGAGCAGTACTTC
TRBV7-2,.,many,TRBJ1-1,CASSLALGQLLGMNTEAFF,TGTGCCAGCAGCTTAGCCCTCGGGCAGTTGCTAGGAATGAACACTGAAGCTTTCTTT
TRBV6-2/TRBV6-3,.,many,TRBJ1-2,CASRPPPGGGYTF,TGTGCCAGCAGACCCCCCCCCGGTGGTGGCTACACCTTC
TRBV20-1,TRBD2,many,TRBJ2-7,CSARDLGLAGYYEQYF,TGCAGTGCTAGAGATCTGGGGCTAGCGGGGTACTACGAGCAGTACTTC
TRBV19,.,few,TRBJ2-7,CATKSPYGPWEQYF,TGTGCCACCAAATCCCCCTACGGGCCCTGGGAGCAGTACTTC
TRBV5-1,TRBD2,many,TRBJ2-3,CASSSGLSGRTDTQYF,TGCGCCAGCAGCTCCGGACTAAGCGGGAGAACAGATACGCAGTATTTT
TRBV15,TRBD1,many,TRBJ2-1,CATSRPGDRGRNEQFF,TGTGCCACCAGCAGACCGGGGGACAGGGGACGGAATGAGCAGTTCTTC
TRBV5-1,.,many,TRBJ2-5,CASSQNTDASETQYF,TGCGCCAGCAGCCAAAACACGGACGCCTCTGAGACCCAGTACTTC
TRBV28,.,many,TRBJ2-5,CASRPRGETQYF,TGTGCCAGCAGACCCAGGGGAGAGACCCAGTACTTC
TRBV7-2,.,many,TRBJ2-5,CASSLGGSAAHGTQYF,TGTGCCAGCAGCTTAGGAGGATCAGCGGCACATGGGACCCAGTACTTC